This T cell receptor beta chain was recovered during a study of cytomegalovirus exposure and HLA in healthy donors. PCR primers comprised 60 Vbeta and 13 Jbeta primers. The method was immunoSEQ multiplex PCR; TCRdb's version includes in-frame clones alone and lacks a portion of them. The sample comprises 150,000 to 160,000 clones, roughly 80% of which are singletons, and roughly 7.1% rests with the top ten. The clonotype originates from a young man in good health and CMV-seropositive. Sequencing was done on a sample of PBMCs.

The chain's CDR3 is CAWPRGAGGYTF. CDR3 coding DNA: TGTGCCTGGCCCCGGGGGGCAGGTGGCTACACCTTC. V gene TRBV30 combines with J gene TRBJ1-2; possibly TRBD1 for D (6 bases). CDR1 is GTSNPN and CDR2 is SVGIG in the germline V gene (reference sequence). V gave up 5 bases and J gave up 7 bases, with 14 bases separating them. The CDR3 runs to 12 residues.